Listed below are T cell receptor beta chains from one sample, sequenced in a study of CD8+ T cells in alopecia areata. Profiled with immunoSEQ multiplex PCR; TCRdb holds only in-frame clones, not every one. Of 95,000 to 100,000 clones listed, approximately 66% are singletons. Sequenced here: CD8+ T cells sorted from blood, sampled at week 4, from a patient treated with tofacitinib. The receptors were gathered from a human donor with alopecia areata. The conserved cysteine and the conserved F or W are not part of the CDR3 here.

v_call cdr3_aa
TRBV30 AWGGTAGYGYT
TRBV29-1 SVSNSNTGELF
TRBV7-9 ASSWPGTHQETQY
TRBV7-2 ASRRLAGDPGELF
TRBV5-1 ASTLGDNEQF
TRBV30 AWYFGYGYT
TRBV9 ASSDPNRDEAF
TRBV29-1 SVELAGIAGF
TRBV5-1 ASRPTGRIDNEQF
TRBV30 AWSVGNQPQH